A selection of T cell receptor beta chains follows, all from one sample in a study of cytomegalovirus exposure and HLA in healthy donors. Using immunoSEQ multiplex PCR, the repertoire was profiled, and TCRdb retains in-frame clones only, with some absent. The table records under 150,000 clones, about 80% of them present only once. The sample taken for sequencing was PBMCs. The receptors were sampled from a boy between 2 and 15 years old in good health and CMV-seronegative. The CDR3 runs from the conserved cysteine through the conserved F or W. Fields, in order: clone size, D gene, V gene, J gene, CDR3 length, CDR3 protein, CDR3 DNA. A D gene is named only where the DNA matches it firmly. Only some rows state a clone size, as once, few, many or a class for expanded clones.

size: once; D: TRBD2; V: TRBV6-6; J: TRBJ2-3; length: 14; CDR3: CASSWGLAGDTQYF; DNA: TGTGCCAGCAGTTGGGGACTAGCGGGAGATACGCAGTATTTT
size: .; D: .; V: TRBV25-1; J: TRBJ2-1; length: 13; CDR3: CASSGGLYNEQFF; DNA: TGTGCCAGCAGTGGGGGACTTTACAATGAGCAGTTCTTC
size: .; D: .; V: TRBV21-1; J: TRBJ2-2; length: 17; CDR3: CASSNPRGLAWTGELFF; DNA: TGTGCCAGCAGCAACCCCCGGGGACTAGCGTGGACCGGGGAGCTGTTTTTT
size: .; D: .; V: TRBV15; J: TRBJ1-2; length: 11; CDR3: CATSRERGYTF; DNA: TGTGCCACCAGCAGAGAGCGGGGCTACACCTTC
size: .; D: .; V: TRBV2; J: TRBJ2-1; length: 12; CDR3: CASIRRDNEQFF; DNA: TGTGCCAGCATACGGAGGGACAATGAGCAGTTCTTC
size: .; D: TRBD2; V: TRBV7-8; J: TRBJ2-2; length: 15; CDR3: CASSLEAGGPGELFF; DNA: TGTGCCAGCAGCTTAGAGGCGGGAGGCCCCGGGGAGCTGTTTTTT
size: .; D: .; V: TRBV10-3; J: TRBJ2-5; length: 14; CDR3: CAISGSVSQETQYF; DNA: TGTGCCATCAGTGGGTCAGTGAGCCAAGAGACCCAGTACTTC
size: .; D: .; V: TRBV9; J: TRBJ2-3; length: 15; CDR3: CASSPWTVSTDTQYF; DNA: TGTGCCAGCAGCCCCTGGACAGTATCAACAGATACGCAGTATTTT
size: .; D: TRBD1; V: TRBV7-3; J: TRBJ1-6; length: 14; CDR3: CASSEGQLNSPLHF; DNA: TGTGCCAGCAGCGAGGGACAGTTAAATTCACCCCTCCACTTT
size: .; D: TRBD1; V: TRBV5-6; J: TRBJ1-5; length: 14; CDR3: CASSSTGENQPQHF; DNA: TGTGCCAGCAGCTCAACAGGGGAGAATCAGCCCCAGCATTTT
size: .; D: TRBD1; V: TRBV18; J: TRBJ1-1; length: 15; CDR3: CASSPGGQRGTEAFF; DNA: TGTGCCAGCTCACCGGGGGGACAGAGGGGGACTGAAGCTTTCTTT
size: .; D: TRBD1; V: TRBV6-4; J: TRBJ2-3; length: 14; CDR3: CASSDQGAIDTQYF; DNA: TGTGCCAGCAGTGATCAGGGGGCAATAGATACGCAGTATTTT
size: .; D: TRBD2; V: TRBV7-3; J: TRBJ2-3; length: 18; CDR3: CASSLNGGEGSVTDTQYF; DNA: TGTGCCAGCAGCTTAAATGGGGGGGAGGGGAGCGTGACAGATACGCAGTATTTT
size: .; D: TRBD1; V: TRBV5-1; J: TRBJ1-4; length: 17; CDR3: CASSLAARTGGAEKLFF; DNA: TGCGCCAGCAGCTTGGCAGCACGGACAGGAGGGGCTGAAAAACTGTTTTTT
size: .; D: TRBD2; V: TRBV7-9; J: TRBJ2-3; length: 16; CDR3: CSSSAGLASSTDTQYF; DNA: TGTTCCAGCAGCGCCGGACTAGCGTCTAGCACAGATACGCAGTATTTT
size: .; D: TRBD1; V: TRBV6-5; J: TRBJ1-3; length: 14; CDR3: CASRPRGLRNTIYF; DNA: TGTGCCAGCAGACCCAGGGGGCTTCGAAACACCATATATTTT
size: .; D: TRBD1; V: TRBV28; J: TRBJ1-4; length: 16; CDR3: CASSFEPGTGREKLFF; DNA: TGTGCCAGCAGTTTTGAACCCGGGACAGGGCGTGAAAAACTGTTTTTT
size: .; D: .; V: TRBV27; J: TRBJ1-5; length: 13; CDR3: CASSFGGNQPQHF; DNA: TGTGCCAGCAGTTTTGGAGGCAATCAGCCCCAGCATTTT
size: .; D: .; V: TRBV7-2; J: TRBJ1-3; length: 15; CDR3: CASSYRELSGNTIYF; DNA: TGTGCCAGCAGCTACCGGGAGCTCTCTGGAAACACCATATATTTT
size: .; D: TRBD1; V: TRBV13; J: TRBJ2-7; length: 16; CDR3: CASSLRGPRSSYEQYF; DNA: TGTGCCAGCAGCTTAAGGGGGCCCCGGAGCTCCTACGAGCAGTACTTC
size: .; D: TRBD2; V: TRBV11-2; J: TRBJ2-6; length: 18; CDR3: CASKGWTSENSGANVLTF; DNA: TGTGCCAGCAAAGGCTGGACTAGCGAAAACTCTGGGGCCAACGTCCTGACTTTC
size: few; D: TRBD1; V: TRBV5-6; J: TRBJ1-6; length: 15; CDR3: CASSSTTGDYSPLHF; DNA: TGTGCCAGCAGCTCTACGACAGGGGACTACTCACCCCTCCACTTT
size: .; D: .; V: TRBV30; J: TRBJ1-5; length: 14; CDR3: CAWKWQGSNQPQHF; DNA: TGTGCCTGGAAATGGCAGGGGTCTAATCAGCCCCAGCATTTT
size: .; D: .; V: TRBV5-6; J: TRBJ1-3; length: 14; CDR3: CASSLLGAGNTIYF; DNA: TGTGCCAGCAGCTTATTGGGAGCTGGAAACACCATATATTTT
size: .; D: .; V: TRBV18; J: TRBJ1-4; length: 16; CDR3: CASSPTDSTLNEKLFF; DNA: TGTGCCAGCTCACCGACGGACAGTACCTTGAATGAAAAACTGTTTTTT
size: .; D: .; V: TRBV5-1; J: TRBJ1-1; length: 12; CDR3: CASSPRGTEAFF; DNA: TGCGCCAGCAGCCCGAGGGGGACTGAAGCTTTCTTT
size: .; D: TRBD2; V: TRBV15; J: TRBJ2-1; length: 20; CDR3: CATSRDSRTSGGVLSNEQFF; DNA: TGTGCCACCAGCAGAGATTCCCGGACTAGCGGGGGGGTCCTCAGCAATGAGCAGTTCTTC
size: .; D: TRBD1; V: TRBV30; J: TRBJ1-4; length: 18; CDR3: CAWSVLRDREKVGEKLFF; DNA: TGTGCCTGGAGTGTCCTCCGGGACAGGGAAAAAGTAGGCGAAAAACTGTTTTTT
size: .; D: TRBD2; V: TRBV4-3; J: TRBJ2-3; length: 17; CDR3: CASSQALAGGGTDTQYF; DNA: TGCGCCAGCAGCCAAGCACTAGCGGGGGGGGGCACAGATACGCAGTATTTT
size: .; D: TRBD2; V: TRBV27; J: TRBJ2-1; length: 16; CDR3: CASSSGTSGRAGEQFF; DNA: TGTGCCAGCAGTTCCGGGACTAGCGGGAGGGCCGGGGAGCAGTTCTTC
size: once; D: .; V: TRBV14; J: TRBJ2-5; length: 12; CDR3: CASSRERVTQYF; DNA: TGTGCCAGCAGCCGAGAGCGCGTGACCCAGTACTTC
size: .; D: .; V: TRBV7-2; J: TRBJ1-1; length: 13; CDR3: CASSYRVPTEAFF; DNA: TGTGCCAGCAGCTACAGGGTACCCACTGAAGCTTTCTTT
size: .; D: .; V: TRBV9; J: TRBJ1-1; length: 12; CDR3: CASSLSGFPRTF; DNA: TGTGCCAGCAGCTTATCAGGGTTTCCTAGGACCTTT
size: .; D: TRBD1; V: TRBV19; J: TRBJ1-1; length: 16; CDR3: CASSTGTGFLGAEAFF; DNA: TGTGCCAGTAGTACCGGGACAGGGTTTCTCGGGGCTGAAGCTTTCTTT
size: .; D: .; V: TRBV6-4; J: TRBJ1-1; length: 14; CDR3: CASSDSREGSEAFF; DNA: TGTGCCAGCAGTGACTCTAGGGAGGGTTCTGAAGCTTTCTTT
size: .; D: TRBD1; V: TRBV5-1; J: TRBJ1-6; length: 15; CDR3: CASGPGQVVNSPLHF; DNA: TGCGCCAGCGGCCCCGGACAGGTTGTAAATTCACCCCTCCACTTT
size: .; D: .; V: TRBV4-3; J: TRBJ2-4; length: 15; CDR3: CASSQEGRRKNIQYF; DNA: TGCGCCAGCAGCCAAGAGGGGAGGAGGAAAAACATTCAGTACTTC
size: .; D: .; V: TRBV7-9; J: TRBJ2-3; length: 14; CDR3: CASSLRRDGDTQYF; DNA: TGTGCCAGCAGCTTGAGGCGGGATGGAGATACGCAGTATTTT
size: few; D: TRBD1; V: TRBV10-3; J: TRBJ1-3; length: 14; CDR3: CAISTGGSGNTIYF; DNA: TGTGCCATCAGTACAGGGGGCTCTGGAAACACCATATATTTT
size: few; D: .; V: TRBV5-1; J: TRBJ1-2; length: 12; CDR3: CASSFWRGGYTF; DNA: TGCGCCAGCAGCTTTTGGCGGGGAGGCTACACCTTC
size: .; D: .; V: TRBV2; J: TRBJ2-5; length: 14; CDR3: CASSRARRDETQYF; DNA: TGTGCCAGCAGCCGGGCTCGGAGGGATGAGACCCAGTACTTC
size: .; D: TRBD1; V: TRBV6-1; J: TRBJ2-7; length: 15; CDR3: CASSERETGSYEQYF; DNA: TGTGCCAGCAGTGAAAGAGAGACAGGGTCCTACGAGCAGTACTTC
size: .; D: TRBD2; V: TRBV5-4; J: TRBJ2-5; length: 15; CDR3: CASSLVGGRAETQYF; DNA: TGTGCCAGCAGCTTGGTTGGGGGGAGGGCCGAGACCCAGTACTTC
size: once; D: .; V: TRBV2; J: TRBJ2-1; length: 13; CDR3: CASSVKRVNEQFF; DNA: TGTGCCAGCAGTGTAAAGCGGGTCAATGAGCAGTTCTTC
size: .; D: .; V: TRBV5-5; J: TRBJ1-2; length: 16; CDR3: CASSLAEGPFIYGYTF; DNA: TGTGCCAGCAGCTTGGCCGAGGGCCCTTTCATTTATGGCTACACCTTC